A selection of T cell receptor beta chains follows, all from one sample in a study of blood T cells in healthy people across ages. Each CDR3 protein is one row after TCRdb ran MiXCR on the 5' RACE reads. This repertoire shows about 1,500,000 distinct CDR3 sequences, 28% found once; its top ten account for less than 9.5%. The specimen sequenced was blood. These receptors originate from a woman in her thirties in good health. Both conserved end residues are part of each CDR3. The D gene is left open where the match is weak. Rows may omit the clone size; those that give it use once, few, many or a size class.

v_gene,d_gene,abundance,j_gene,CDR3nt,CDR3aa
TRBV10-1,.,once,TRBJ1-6,TGCGCCAGCAGACCGGGCAATGATAATTCACCCCTCCACTTT,CASRPGNDNSPLHF
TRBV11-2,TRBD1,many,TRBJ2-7,TGTGCCAGCAGCTTCGACAGGGCCCCCTACGAGCAGTACTTC,CASSFDRAPYEQYF
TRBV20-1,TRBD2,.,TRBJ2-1,TGCAGTGCTAGACGGACTAGCGGGTCGACGGGGACCAATGAGCAGTTCTTC,CSARRTSGSTGTNEQFF
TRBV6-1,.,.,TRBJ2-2,TGTGCCAGCAGGGTTAGACACGAGAACACCGGGGAGCTGTTTTTT,CASRVRHENTGELFF
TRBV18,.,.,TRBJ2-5,TGTGCCAGCTCGCTGAGGCGCCGGGAATGGGAGACCCAGTACTTC,CASSLRRREWETQYF
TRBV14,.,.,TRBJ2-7,TGTGCCAGCAGCCAGGGTACTAGGTACGGGCAGTACTTC,CASSQGTRYGQYF
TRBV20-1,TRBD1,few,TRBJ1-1,TGCAGTGCTAGTTACGACAGGGGTACTGAAGCTTTCTTT,CSASYDRGTEAFF
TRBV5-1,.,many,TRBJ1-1,TGTGCCAGCAGTTTGGGTGGTGAAGCTTTCTTT,CASSLGGEAFF
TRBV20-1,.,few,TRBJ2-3,TGCAGTGCCCATCTTAGCGGTGCTAATACGCAGTATTTT,CSAHLSGANTQYF
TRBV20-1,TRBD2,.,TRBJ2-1,TGCAGTGCTAGAGCCAGCGGGGGGGCCGTGGGATTCCATGAGCAGTTCTTC,CSARASGGAVGFHEQFF
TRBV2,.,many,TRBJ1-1,TGTGCCAGCAGTGAATCATCCGGGAGGGGCACTGAAGCTTTCTTT,CASSESSGRGTEAFF
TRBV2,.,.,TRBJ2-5,TGTGCCAGGCTTAAGCCTAAGTACCAAGAGACCCAGTACTTC,CARLKPKYQETQYF
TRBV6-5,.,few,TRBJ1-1,TGTGCCAGCAGGGGACCCGGGACGAAGAACACTGAAGCTTTCTTT,CASRGPGTKNTEAFF
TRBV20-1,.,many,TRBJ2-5,TGCAGTGCTCCCGCCTGGGGGGAGATCCAAGAGACCCAGTACTTC,CSAPAWGEIQETQYF
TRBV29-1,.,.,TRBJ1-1,TGCAGCGTTGGAACAAAATTAGCTGAAGCTTTCTTT,CSVGTKLAEAFF
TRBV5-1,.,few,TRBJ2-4,TGCGCCAGCAGCTTGGGTGATGGCAGTACCATTCAGTACTTC,CASSLGDGSTIQYF
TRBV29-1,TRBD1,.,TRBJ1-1,TGCAGCGTTGTAGGGCAGGGGGCGGTCGAAGCTTTCTTT,CSVVGQGAVEAFF
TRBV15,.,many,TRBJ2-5,TGTGCCACCAGCAGAGATGCCGGCCTTAGGGTCCAAGAGACCCAGTACTTC,CATSRDAGLRVQETQYF
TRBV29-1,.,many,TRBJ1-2,TGCAGCGTTGTCCGGCAGGACTTAATTGGCTACACCTTC,CSVVRQDLIGYTF
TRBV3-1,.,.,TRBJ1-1,TGTGCCAGCAGCCAACTCAGGGGAGGCACTGAAGCTTTCTTT,CASSQLRGGTEAFF
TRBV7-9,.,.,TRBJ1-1,TGTGCCAGCAGCATACAGGCTTCACTTGCTGAAGCTTTCTTT,CASSIQASLAEAFF
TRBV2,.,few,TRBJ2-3,TGTGCCAGCAGTACCTCCGGGACGCGAGCGGATACGCAGTATTTT,CASSTSGTRADTQYF
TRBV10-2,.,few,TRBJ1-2,TGCGCCAGCAGTAAAAACAGGGATGATGGCTACACCTTC,CASSKNRDDGYTF
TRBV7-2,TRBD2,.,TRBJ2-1,TGTGCCAGCAACGCGAGCGGGAGGGGGGAGACCCAGTTCTTC,CASNASGRGETQFF
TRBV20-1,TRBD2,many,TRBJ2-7,TGCAGTGCTTCCGGACTAGCGGGGCCCCCCTTTTACGAGCAGTACTTC,CSASGLAGPPFYEQYF
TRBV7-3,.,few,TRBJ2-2,TGTGCCAGCAGCTCCCCTACAGAAACCAACACCGGGGAGCTGTTTTTT,CASSSPTETNTGELFF
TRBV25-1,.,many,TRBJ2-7,TGTGCCAGCAGGGGTGTGACGTACGAGCAGTACTTC,CASRGVTYEQYF
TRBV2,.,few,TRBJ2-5,TGTGCCAGCAGTGCCCCGAGTGATGAGACCCAGTACTTC,CASSAPSDETQYF
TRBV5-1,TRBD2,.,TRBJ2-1,TGCGCCAGCAGCTTGGCCTCGCGGGGGGGCCCTTCCTACAATGAGCAGTTCTTC,CASSLASRGGPSYNEQFF
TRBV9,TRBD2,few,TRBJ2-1,TGTGCCAGCAGCGTAGCTAGCGGGGGGGCGGCTGAGCAGTTCTTC,CASSVASGGAAEQFF
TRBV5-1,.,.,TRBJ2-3,TGCGCCAGCAGCTTGTCTTTCCGGACGGAAAGCACAGATACGCAGTATTTT,CASSLSFRTESTDTQYF